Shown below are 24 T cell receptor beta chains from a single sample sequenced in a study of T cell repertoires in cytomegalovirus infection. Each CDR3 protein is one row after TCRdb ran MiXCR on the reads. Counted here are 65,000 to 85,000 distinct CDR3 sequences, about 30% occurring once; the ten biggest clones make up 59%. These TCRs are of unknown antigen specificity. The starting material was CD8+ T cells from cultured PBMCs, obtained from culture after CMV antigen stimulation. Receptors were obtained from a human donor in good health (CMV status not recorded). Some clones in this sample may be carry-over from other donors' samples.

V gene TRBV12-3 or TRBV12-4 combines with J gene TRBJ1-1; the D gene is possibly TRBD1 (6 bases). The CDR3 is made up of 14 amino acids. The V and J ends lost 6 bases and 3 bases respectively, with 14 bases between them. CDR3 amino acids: CASSPQGWDTEAFF. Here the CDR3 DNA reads TGTGCCAGCAGCCCACAGGGATGGGACACTGAAGCTTTCTTT.

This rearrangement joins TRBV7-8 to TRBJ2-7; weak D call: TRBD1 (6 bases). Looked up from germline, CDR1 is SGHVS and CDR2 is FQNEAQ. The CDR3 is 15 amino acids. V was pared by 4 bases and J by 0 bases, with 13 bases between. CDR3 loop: CASSSNADSSYEQYF. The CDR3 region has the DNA TGTGCCAGCAGCTCTAACGCGGACAGCTCCTACGAGCAGTACTTC. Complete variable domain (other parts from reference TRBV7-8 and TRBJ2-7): GAGVSQSPRYKVAKRGQDVALRCDPISGHVSLFWYQQALGQGPEFLTYFQNEAQLDKSGLPSDRFFAERPEGSVSTLKIQRTQQEDSAVYLCASSSNADSSYEQYFGPGTRLTVT.

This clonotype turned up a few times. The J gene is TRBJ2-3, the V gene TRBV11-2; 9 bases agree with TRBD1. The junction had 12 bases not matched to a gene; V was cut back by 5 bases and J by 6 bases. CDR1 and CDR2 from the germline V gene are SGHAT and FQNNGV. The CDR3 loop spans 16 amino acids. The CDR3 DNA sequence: TGTGCCAGCAGCCAACGGACAGGGGAGGAGGGGGATACGCAGTATTTT. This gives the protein CASSQRTGEEGDTQYF.

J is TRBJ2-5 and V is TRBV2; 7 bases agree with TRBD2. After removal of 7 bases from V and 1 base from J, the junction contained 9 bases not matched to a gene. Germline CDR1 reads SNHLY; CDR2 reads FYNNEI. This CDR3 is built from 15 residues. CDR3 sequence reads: CASTLGGGRQETQYF. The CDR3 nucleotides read TGTGCCAGCACCTTAGGCGGGGGACGCCAAGAGACCCAGTACTTC.

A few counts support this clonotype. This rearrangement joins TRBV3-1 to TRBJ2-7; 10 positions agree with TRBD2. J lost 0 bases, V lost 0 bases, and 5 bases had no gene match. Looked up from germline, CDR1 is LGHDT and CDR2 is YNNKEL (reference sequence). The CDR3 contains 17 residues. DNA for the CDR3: TGTGCCAGCAGCCAAGACGGCAGCGGGAGGGCCTCCTACGAGCAGTACTTC. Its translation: CASSQDGSGRASYEQYF.

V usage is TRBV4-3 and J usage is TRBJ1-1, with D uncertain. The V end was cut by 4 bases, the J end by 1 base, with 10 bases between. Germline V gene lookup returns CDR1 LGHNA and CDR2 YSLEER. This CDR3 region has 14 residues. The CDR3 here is CASSPMVTNTEAFF. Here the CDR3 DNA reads TGCGCCAGCAGCCCCATGGTCACGAACACTGAAGCTTTCTTT.

CDR3 loop: CASSYTTEQGAIEAFF. CDR3 in DNA: TGTGCCAGCAGTTACACCACCGAACAGGGGGCTATTGAAGCTTTCTTT. The gene calls are TRBV6-1 and TRBJ1-1; 9 positions match TRBD1. This CDR3 has 16 amino acids. The germline gives CDR1 MNHNS, CDR2 SASEGT. V shed 5 bases and J 7 bases; nucleotides not matched to a gene: 14.

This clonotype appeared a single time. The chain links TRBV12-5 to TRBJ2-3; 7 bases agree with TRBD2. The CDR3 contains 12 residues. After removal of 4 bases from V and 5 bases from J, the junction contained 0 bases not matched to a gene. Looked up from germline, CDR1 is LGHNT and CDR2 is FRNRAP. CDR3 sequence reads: CASGWGGDTQYF. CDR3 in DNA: TGTGCTAGTGGTTGGGGGGGAGATACGCAGTATTTT.

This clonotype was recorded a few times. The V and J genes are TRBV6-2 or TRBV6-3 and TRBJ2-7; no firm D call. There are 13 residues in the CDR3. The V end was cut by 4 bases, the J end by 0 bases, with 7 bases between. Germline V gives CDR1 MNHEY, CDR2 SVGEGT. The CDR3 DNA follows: TGTGCCAGCAGTTTGGTCCGCTCCTACGAGCAGTACTTC. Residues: CASSLVRSYEQYF.

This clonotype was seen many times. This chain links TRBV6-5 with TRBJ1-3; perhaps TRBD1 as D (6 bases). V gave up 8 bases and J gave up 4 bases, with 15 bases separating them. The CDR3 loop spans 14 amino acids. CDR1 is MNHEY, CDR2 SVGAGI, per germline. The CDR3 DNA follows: TGTGCCAGCTGGAACAGGGAAGGAGGAAACACCATATATTTT. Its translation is CASWNREGGNTIYF.

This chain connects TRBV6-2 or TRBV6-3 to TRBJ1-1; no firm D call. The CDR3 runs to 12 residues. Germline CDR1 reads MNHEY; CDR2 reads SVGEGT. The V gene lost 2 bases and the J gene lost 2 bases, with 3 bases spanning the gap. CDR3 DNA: TGTGCCAGCAGTTACGCCAACACTGAAGCTTTCTTT. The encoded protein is CASSYANTEAFF.

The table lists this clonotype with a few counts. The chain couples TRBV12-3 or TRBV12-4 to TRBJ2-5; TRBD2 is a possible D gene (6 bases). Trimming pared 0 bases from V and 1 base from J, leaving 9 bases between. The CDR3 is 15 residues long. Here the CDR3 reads CASSLAGGGQETQYF. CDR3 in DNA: TGTGCCAGCAGTTTAGCCGGGGGAGGCCAAGAGACCCAGTACTTC.

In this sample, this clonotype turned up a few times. CDR3 nucleotide sequence: TGTGCCAGCAGCTTAGAGGCGGGGTCCTCCTACGAGCAGTACTTC. Protein: CASSLEAGSSYEQYF. The chain combines TRBV7-9 with TRBJ2-7; perhaps TRBD2 as D (6 bases). The V gene's germline CDR1 is SEHNR and CDR2 FQNEAQ (reference sequence). The CDR3 loop spans 15 amino acids. V lost 1 base, J lost 0 bases, and 10 bases lay in between. The variable domain in full, completed from reference TRBV7-9 and TRBJ2-7, reads DTGVSQNPRHKITKRGQNVTFRCDPISEHNRLYWYRQTLGQGPEFLTYFQNEAQLEKSRLLSDRFSAERPKGSFSTLEIQRTEQGDSAMYLCASSLEAGSSYEQYFGPGTRLTVT.

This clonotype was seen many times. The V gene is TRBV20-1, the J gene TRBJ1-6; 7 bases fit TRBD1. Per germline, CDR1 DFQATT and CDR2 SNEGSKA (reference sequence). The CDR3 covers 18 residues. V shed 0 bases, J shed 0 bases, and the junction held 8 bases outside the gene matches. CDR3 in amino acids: CSARDSGGSGSYNSPLHF. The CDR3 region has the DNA TGCAGTGCTAGAGATTCAGGGGGATCGGGCTCCTATAATTCACCCCTCCACTTT.

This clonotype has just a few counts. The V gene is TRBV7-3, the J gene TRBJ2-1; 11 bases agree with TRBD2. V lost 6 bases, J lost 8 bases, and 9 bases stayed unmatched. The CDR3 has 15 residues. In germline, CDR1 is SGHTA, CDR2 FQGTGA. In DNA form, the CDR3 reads TGTGCCAGCAGTCCAGGACTAGCGGGCTGGGATGAGCAGTTCTTC. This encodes CASSPGLAGWDEQFF.

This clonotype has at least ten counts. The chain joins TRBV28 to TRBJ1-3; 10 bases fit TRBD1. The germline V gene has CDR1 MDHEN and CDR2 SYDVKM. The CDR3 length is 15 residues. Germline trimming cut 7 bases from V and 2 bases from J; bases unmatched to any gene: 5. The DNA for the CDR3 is TGTGCCAGCATCTTTGGACAGGGGGCTGGAAACACCATATATTTT. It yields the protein CASIFGQGAGNTIYF.

The CDR3 DNA is TGTGCCTGGGCGGGTGGAGGGGCTATCCCTGAAGCTTTCTTT. It encodes CAWAGGGAIPEAFF. This chain uses TRBV30 with TRBJ1-1; D may be TRBD1 (5 bases). Germline-derived CDR1 and CDR2 are GTSNPN and SVGIG (reference sequence). Trimming stripped 5 bases from V and 6 bases from J, with 19 bases between. CDR3 size: 14 residues.

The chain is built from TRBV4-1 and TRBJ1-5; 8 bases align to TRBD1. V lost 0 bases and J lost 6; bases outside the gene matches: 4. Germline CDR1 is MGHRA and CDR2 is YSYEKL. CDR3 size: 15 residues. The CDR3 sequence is CASSQDQGAGQPQHF. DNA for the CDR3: TGCGCCAGCAGCCAAGACCAGGGGGCAGGTCAGCCCCAGCATTTT.

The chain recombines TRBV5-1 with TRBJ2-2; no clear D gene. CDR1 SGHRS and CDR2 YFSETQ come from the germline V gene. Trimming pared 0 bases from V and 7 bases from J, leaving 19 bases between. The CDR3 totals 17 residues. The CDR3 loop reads CASSLESSGRNGGELFF. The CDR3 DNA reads TGCGCCAGCAGCTTGGAGTCCTCGGGCAGGAACGGCGGGGAGCTGTTTTTT. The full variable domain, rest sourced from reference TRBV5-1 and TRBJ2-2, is KAGVTQTPRYLIKTRGQQVTLSCSPISGHRSVSWYQQTPGQGLQFLFEYFSETQRNKGNFPGRFSGRQFSNSRSEMNVSTLELGDSALYLCASSLESSGRNGGELFFGEGSRLTVL.

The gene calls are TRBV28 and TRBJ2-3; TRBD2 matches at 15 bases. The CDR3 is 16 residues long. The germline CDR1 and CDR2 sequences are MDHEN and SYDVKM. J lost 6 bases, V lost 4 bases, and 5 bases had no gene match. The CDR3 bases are TGTGCCAGCAGTTCCGGACTAGCGGGGGGGTCGGATACGCAGTATTTT. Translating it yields CASSSGLAGGSDTQYF.

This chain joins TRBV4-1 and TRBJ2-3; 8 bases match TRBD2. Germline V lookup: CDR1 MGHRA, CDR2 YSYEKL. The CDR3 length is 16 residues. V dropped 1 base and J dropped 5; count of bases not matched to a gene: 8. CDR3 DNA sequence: TGCGCCAGCAGCCAAGCCAGCGGGAGCTTGGGAGATACGCAGTATTTT. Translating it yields CASSQASGSLGDTQYF.

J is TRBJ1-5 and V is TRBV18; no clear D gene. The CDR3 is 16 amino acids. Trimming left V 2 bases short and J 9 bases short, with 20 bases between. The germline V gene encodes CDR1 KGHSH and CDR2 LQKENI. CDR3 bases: TGTGCCAGCTCACCAATTGGCTCGGGAATGTTTTGGCCCCAGCATTTT. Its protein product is CASSPIGSGMFWPQHF.

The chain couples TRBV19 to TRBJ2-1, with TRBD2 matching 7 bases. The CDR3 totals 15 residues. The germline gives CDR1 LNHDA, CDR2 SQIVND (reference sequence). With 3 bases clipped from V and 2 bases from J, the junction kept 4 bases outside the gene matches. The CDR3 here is CASSIPSGTYNEQFF. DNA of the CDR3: TGTGCCAGTAGTATTCCTAGCGGTACCTACAATGAGCAGTTCTTC.

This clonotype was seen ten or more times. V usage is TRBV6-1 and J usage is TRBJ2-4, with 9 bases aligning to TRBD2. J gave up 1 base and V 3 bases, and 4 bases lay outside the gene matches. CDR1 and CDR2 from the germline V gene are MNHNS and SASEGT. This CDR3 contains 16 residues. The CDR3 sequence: CASSEGAGGAKNIQYF. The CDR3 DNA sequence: TGTGCCAGCAGTGAGGGGGCGGGAGGGGCCAAAAACATTCAGTACTTC.